A single T cell receptor beta chain is shown here with its context. What it recognizes is unknown. The data belong to a study of PD-1 blockade in mismatch repair-deficient tumors. Study context: Patients had around 12 mismatch repair-deficient cancer types, all previously treated and progressing.

All patients were mismatch repair deficient, assessed by either PCR or immunohistochemistry. Assay used: immunoSEQ multiplex PCR; TCRdb lists only in-frame clones, some missing. The sample holds some 19,000 clones; around 80% are singletons and the top ten take less than 1.5%. Study findings and constraints: Tumor-resident clones, often absent from pretreatment blood, expanded after pembrolizumab and then contracted.

The junction had 12 bases not matched to a gene; V was cut back by 4 bases and J by 1 base. The CDR3 length is 18 residues. The germline CDR1 and CDR2 sequences are MDHEN and SYDVKM. The sample in question was PBMCs, obtained 52 weeks after starting pembrolizumab. This sequence originates from an adult with mismatch repair-deficient cancer. V is TRBV28 and J is TRBJ2-2, with 7 bases matching TRBD1. The CDR3 region is CASSSNRPDRVNTGELFF. The CDR3 DNA reads as TGTGCCAGCAGTTCCAATCGACCCGACAGGGTGAACACCGGGGAGCTGTTTTTT.